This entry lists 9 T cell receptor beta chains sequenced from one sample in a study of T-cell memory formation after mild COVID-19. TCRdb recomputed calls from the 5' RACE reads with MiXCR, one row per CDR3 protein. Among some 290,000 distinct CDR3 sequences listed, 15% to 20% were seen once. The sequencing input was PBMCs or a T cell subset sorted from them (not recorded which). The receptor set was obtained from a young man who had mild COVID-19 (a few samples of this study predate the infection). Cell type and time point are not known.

As DNA, the CDR3 is TGTGCCAGCAGCTTAGTTCTTAGAGAGACCCAGTACTTC. Translated: CASSLVLRETQYF. The chain couples TRBV7-2 to TRBJ2-5; D unclear. V lost 1 base and J lost 4, with 7 bases in between. CDR1 is SGHTA, CDR2 FQGNSA, per germline. The CDR3 covers 13 residues.

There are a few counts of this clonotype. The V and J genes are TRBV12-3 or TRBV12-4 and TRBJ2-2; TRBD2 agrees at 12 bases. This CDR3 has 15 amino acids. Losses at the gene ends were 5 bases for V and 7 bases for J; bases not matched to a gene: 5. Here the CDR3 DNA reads TGTGCCAGCAGTCCGCGACTAGCGGGGGTCGGGGAGCTGTTTTTT. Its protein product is CASSPRLAGVGELFF.

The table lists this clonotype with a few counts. The CDR3 region is CASSPPGHTYEQYF. The CDR3 DNA is TGTGCCAGCAGCCCTCCGGGCCATACCTACGAGCAGTACTTC. This chain uses TRBV7-6 with TRBJ2-7, with D hard to call. Trimming removed 5 bases from V and 2 bases from J, with 13 bases in between. The CDR3 is 14 residues long. In germline, CDR1 is SGHVS, CDR2 FNYEAQ.

The CDR3 spells CSGGQGAYNEQFF. The CDR3 DNA is TGCAGCGGGGGACAGGGGGCCTACAATGAGCAGTTCTTC. The chain uses TRBV20-1 and TRBJ2-1; the match to TRBD1 covers 11 bases. CDR1 is DFQATT and CDR2 is SNEGSKA in the germline V gene (reference sequence). This CDR3 contains 13 residues.

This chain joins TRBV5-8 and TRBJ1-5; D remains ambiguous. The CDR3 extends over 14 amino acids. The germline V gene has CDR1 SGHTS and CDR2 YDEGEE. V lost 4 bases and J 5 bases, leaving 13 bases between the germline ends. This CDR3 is CASSLPLVDQPQHF. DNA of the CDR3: TGTGCCAGCAGCCTCCCGTTGGTGGATCAGCCCCAGCATTTT.

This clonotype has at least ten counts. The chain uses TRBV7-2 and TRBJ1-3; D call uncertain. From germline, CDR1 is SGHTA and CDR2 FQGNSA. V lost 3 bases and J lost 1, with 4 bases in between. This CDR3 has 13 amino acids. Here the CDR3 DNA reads TGTGCCAGCAGCTTTGGGTCTGGAAACACCATATATTTT. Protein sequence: CASSFGSGNTIYF.

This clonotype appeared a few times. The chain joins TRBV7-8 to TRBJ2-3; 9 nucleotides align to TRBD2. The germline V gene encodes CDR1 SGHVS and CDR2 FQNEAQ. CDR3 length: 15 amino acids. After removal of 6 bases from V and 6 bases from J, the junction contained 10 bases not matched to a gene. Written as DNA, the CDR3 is TGTGCCAGCAGACACGAAGCGGGGGGAGGTGATACGCAGTATTTT. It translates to CASRHEAGGGDTQYF.

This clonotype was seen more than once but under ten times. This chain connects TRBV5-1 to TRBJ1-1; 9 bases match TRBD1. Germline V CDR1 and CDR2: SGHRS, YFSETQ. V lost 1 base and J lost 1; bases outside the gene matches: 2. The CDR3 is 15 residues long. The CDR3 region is CASSLTGGWNTEAFF. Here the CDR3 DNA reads TGCGCCAGCAGCTTGACAGGGGGCTGGAACACTGAAGCTTTCTTT.

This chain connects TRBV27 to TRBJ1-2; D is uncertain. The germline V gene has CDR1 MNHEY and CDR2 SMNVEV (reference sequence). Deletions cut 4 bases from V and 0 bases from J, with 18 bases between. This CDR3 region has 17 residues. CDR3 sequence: CASSSRQRRRANYGYTF. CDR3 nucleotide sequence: TGTGCCAGCAGTTCCCGCCAGCGAAGAAGAGCTAACTATGGCTACACCTTC.